Listed below are T cell receptor beta chains from one sample, sequenced in a study of CD8 T cells in Susac syndrome. TCRdb re-called the immunoSEQ multiplex PCR reads through MiXCR, storing one row per CDR3 protein. Among around 140,000 distinct CDR3 sequences listed, about 95% were seen once. Sequenced: CD4+ T cells from PBMCs. The receptors were sampled from a human donor with multiple sclerosis. The CDR3 runs from the conserved cysteine through the conserved F or W. A D gene is named only where the DNA matches it firmly. Clone size appears in some rows only: once, few, many, or a class for an expanded clone.

CDR3: CASGFRSQPQHF
J: TRBJ1-5
size: NA
V: TRBV19
length: 12
D: NA

CDR3: CASSSSISTEAFF
J: TRBJ1-1
size: NA
V: TRBV7-9
length: 13
D: NA

CDR3: CASSQPTSGSTYEQYF
J: TRBJ2-7
size: NA
V: TRBV14
length: 16
D: TRBD2

CDR3: CASSLPQASGQPQHF
J: TRBJ1-5
size: NA
V: TRBV2
length: 15
D: NA

CDR3: CASSPAGVPTEAFF
J: TRBJ1-1
size: NA
V: TRBV28
length: 14
D: NA

CDR3: CASSSRDRASGEQFF
J: TRBJ2-1
size: NA
V: TRBV27
length: 15
D: TRBD1

CDR3: CSARLGTGPYEQYF
J: TRBJ2-7
size: NA
V: TRBV20-1
length: 14
D: TRBD1

CDR3: CASRRTGTSKNIQYF
J: TRBJ2-4
size: once
V: TRBV13
length: 15
D: TRBD1

CDR3: CASSLTVPTDTQYF
J: TRBJ2-3
size: few
V: TRBV27
length: 14
D: NA

CDR3: CASRNTSMKTQYF
J: TRBJ2-5
size: NA
V: TRBV7-9
length: 13
D: NA

CDR3: CASMIGGLSGNTIYF
J: TRBJ1-3
size: NA
V: TRBV6-5
length: 15
D: NA

CDR3: CASSFRSYEQYF
J: TRBJ2-7
size: NA
V: TRBV12-3/TRBV12-4
length: 12
D: NA

CDR3: CAWAGTRAETQYF
J: TRBJ2-5
size: NA
V: TRBV30
length: 13
D: NA

CDR3: CASSPPSYSF
J: TRBJ2-7
size: NA
V: TRBV28
length: 10
D: NA

CDR3: CSVRKHRRRDQETQYF
J: TRBJ2-5
size: NA
V: TRBV29-1
length: 16
D: NA

CDR3: CASSGLYSEAFF
J: TRBJ1-1
size: NA
V: TRBV25-1
length: 12
D: NA

CDR3: CSARDSRVNTEAFF
J: TRBJ1-1
size: NA
V: TRBV20-1
length: 14
D: NA

CDR3: CAWSKWGTGNTEAFF
J: TRBJ1-1
size: NA
V: TRBV30
length: 15
D: NA

CDR3: CSALSLIYNEQFF
J: TRBJ2-1
size: NA
V: TRBV20-1
length: 13
D: NA

CDR3: CASSLIGLAEQETQYF
J: TRBJ2-5
size: NA
V: TRBV7-9
length: 16
D: TRBD2

CDR3: CASLPRRTDTQYF
J: TRBJ2-3
size: NA
V: TRBV2
length: 13
D: NA

CDR3: CASSPGTSGRVHLKHADTQYF
J: TRBJ2-3
size: NA
V: TRBV27
length: 21
D: TRBD2

CDR3: CASSQDSRLAFYNEQFF
J: TRBJ2-1
size: NA
V: TRBV3-1
length: 17
D: NA

CDR3: CASSVLSGGVTEAFF
J: TRBJ1-1
size: NA
V: TRBV7-2
length: 15
D: NA

CDR3: CSATRTSEYNEQFF
J: TRBJ2-1
size: once
V: TRBV20-1
length: 14
D: TRBD2

CDR3: CASSALQGSLQYF
J: TRBJ2-4
size: NA
V: TRBV9
length: 13
D: NA

CDR3: CSAQLGTGGYEQYF
J: TRBJ2-7
size: NA
V: TRBV20-1
length: 14
D: TRBD1

CDR3: CASRRPGRGLAGGRSYNEQFF
J: TRBJ2-1
size: NA
V: TRBV11-2
length: 21
D: TRBD2

CDR3: CAWSSWGQANTEAFF
J: TRBJ1-1
size: NA
V: TRBV30
length: 15
D: TRBD1

CDR3: CASSPAGQPQETQYF
J: TRBJ2-5
size: NA
V: TRBV11-2
length: 15
D: NA

CDR3: CASSGVRAEAFF
J: TRBJ1-1
size: NA
V: TRBV28
length: 12
D: NA

CDR3: CASSLVGTGADTQYF
J: TRBJ2-3
size: NA
V: TRBV5-1
length: 15
D: NA

CDR3: CSVTGRETQYF
J: TRBJ2-5
size: NA
V: TRBV29-1
length: 11
D: NA

CDR3: CASSLGGSGGQETQYF
J: TRBJ2-5
size: NA
V: TRBV12-3/TRBV12-4
length: 16
D: TRBD2

CDR3: CASSSAQGSGGYTF
J: TRBJ1-2
size: NA
V: TRBV6-5
length: 14
D: TRBD1

CDR3: CSARDSRGPGKHNEQFF
J: TRBJ2-1
size: NA
V: TRBV20-1
length: 17
D: NA

CDR3: CASSLRLDTQYF
J: TRBJ2-3
size: NA
V: TRBV19
length: 12
D: NA

CDR3: CASSFDGVGYTF
J: TRBJ1-2
size: NA
V: TRBV5-4
length: 12
D: NA

CDR3: CSVEDSRGEKLFF
J: TRBJ1-4
size: NA
V: TRBV29-1
length: 13
D: NA

CDR3: CASSRAGGRTEQFF
J: TRBJ2-1
size: NA
V: TRBV7-2
length: 14
D: TRBD2

CDR3: CASSLDGANYGYTF
J: TRBJ1-2
size: NA
V: TRBV7-9
length: 14
D: NA

CDR3: CASSPSGTRGIEQYF
J: NA
size: NA
V: TRBV7-2
length: 15
D: NA

CDR3: CASSPTVADTQYF
J: TRBJ2-3
size: NA
V: TRBV5-1
length: 13
D: NA

CDR3: CASTVGTGRQFF
J: TRBJ2-1
size: NA
V: TRBV28
length: 12
D: NA